This T cell receptor beta chain comes out of a study of cytomegalovirus exposure and HLA in healthy donors. Germline trimming cut 3 bases from V and 4 bases from J; bases unmatched to any gene: 4. The germline V gene encodes CDR1 MRHNA and CDR2 SNTAGT. The CDR3 has 14 residues. Points on this clone: The antigen remains unidentified.

Points from the study as a whole: Later work found that TCR association rates differed between HLA loci; DRB1 had the most and HLA-C the fewest.

PCR primers comprised 60 Vbeta and 13 Jbeta primers. The protocol was immunoSEQ multiplex PCR, while the TCRdb copy is restricted to in-frame clones and leaves out a portion. The repertoire consists of tens of thousands of clones, with approximately 84% occurring once and the leading ten covering under 2.5%. Sequencing input: PBMCs. The sequence was collected from a man aged 18 to 35 in good health and CMV-seronegative. The chain recombines TRBV6-4 with TRBJ1-2; TRBD1 matches at 8 bases. CDR3 sequence reads: CASSEGQGGYGYTF. CDR3 DNA: TGTGCCAGCAGTGAAGGACAGGGAGGCTATGGCTACACCTTC.